A single sample gave rise to the 28 T cell receptor beta chains below, sequenced in a study of vaccination and CD4 T cells after COVID-19. Their cognate antigens are unknown. Treatment in this sample: roughly nine-day PBMC culture with coronavirus spike peptide pools or control peptides (ViraFEST assay). Researchers collected the unexposed donor's CD4+ T cells before the COVID-19 pandemic (2011-2018). An Oncomine TCR Beta short-read assay was used to sequence the DNA from cultured CD4+ T cells. TCRdb passed the PCR reads through MiXCR, listing each CDR3 protein once. The profile shows 9,100 or so distinct CDR3 sequences, roughly 36% of them singletons. Sequencing was performed on CD4+ T cells from blood, cultured in vitro. Receptors originate from a human donor in good health.

V is TRBV6-5 and J is TRBJ2-7; D unclear. The CDR3 totals 14 residues. The V end was cut by 0 bases, the J end by 6 bases, with 12 bases between. CDR1 MNHEY and CDR2 SVGAGI come from the germline V gene. The CDR3 DNA reads TGTGCCAGCAGTTACTCGGGCCAGGTCGCCGAGCAGTACTTC. As protein: CASSYSGQVAEQYF.

This chain links TRBV2 with TRBJ1-1; D is undetermined. Trimming took 7 bases from V and 5 from J, leaving 8 bases between them. This CDR3 has 11 residues. CDR1 is SNHLY and CDR2 is FYNNEI in the germline V gene. The CDR3 DNA reads as TGTGCCAGCACGAGGTGGACTGAAGCTTTCTTT. This encodes CASTRWTEAFF.

This chain uses TRBV10-3 with TRBJ2-7; D is perhaps TRBD2 (5 bases). The CDR3 length is 16 residues. V was clipped by 2 bases and J by 1 base, with 15 bases between them. Germline-derived CDR1 and CDR2 are ENHRY and SYGVKD. The CDR3 loop is CAISEDLGVASYEQYF. The CDR3 region has the DNA TGTGCCATCAGTGAGGATCTTGGGGTAGCGTCCTACGAGCAGTACTTC.

This clonotype is medium-sized in the sample. V gene TRBV6-1 combines with J gene TRBJ1-2, with D maybe TRBD1 (5 bases). This CDR3 is built from 13 residues. V lost 8 bases and J lost 8, with 18 bases in between. Germline CDR1 reads MNHNS; CDR2 reads SASEGT. The CDR3 DNA follows: TGTGCCAGCGGTGTGGGGGGGGTTGAAGGCTACACCTTC. Translated, it gives CASGVGGVEGYTF.

The rearrangement links TRBV20-1 to TRBJ1-4; no reliable D call. Between the trimmed V and J ends, which lost 0 bases and 8 bases, there was a span of 10 bases. The CDR3 sequence is 13 residues long. Germline V gene sequence: CDR1 DFQATT, CDR2 SNEGSKA (reference sequence). The CDR3 DNA reads TGCAGTGCTAGAGACGGGCGAGAGGAAAAACTGTTTTTT. It codes for CSARDGREEKLFF.

This clonotype came up a few times. V and J are TRBV25-1 and TRBJ2-5; D is uncertain. Between the trimmed V and J ends, which lost 8 bases and 2 bases, there was a span of 24 bases. The CDR3 totals 17 residues. Germline CDR1 MGHDK, CDR2 SYGVNS. The CDR3 loop reads CASVIDPRSTHQETQYF. CDR3 in DNA: TGTGCCAGCGTAATTGATCCGAGGAGTACGCATCAAGAGACCCAGTACTTC.

The chain links TRBV29-1 to TRBJ2-7, with 7 bases fitting TRBD1. CDR3 length: 12 residues. CDR1 is SQVTM and CDR2 is ANQGSEA in the germline V gene. With V trimmed by 5 bases and J by 2 bases, 3 bases remained unmatched. As DNA, the CDR3 is TGCAGCGTTAGACAGGGTCCCTACGAGCAGTACTTC. This translates into CSVRQGPYEQYF.

For the CDR3, the DNA is TGCAGTGCTAGGAGACCCACCTCCTACAATGAGCAGTTCTTC. It is translated as CSARRPTSYNEQFF. The chain carries TRBV20-1 and TRBJ2-1; D not resolved. Germline V lookup: CDR1 DFQATT, CDR2 SNEGSKA (reference sequence). The CDR3 spans 14 residues. V was shortened by 3 bases and J by 0 bases, with 9 bases between the two germline ends.

The table lists this clonotype with a few counts. This chain uses TRBV4-2 with TRBJ2-7, with 12 positions matching TRBD2. The CDR3 contains 15 residues. Germline-derived CDR1 and CDR2 are LGHNA and YNFKEQ. V was clipped by 0 bases and J by 6 bases; unmatched bases: 3. DNA for the CDR3: TGTGCCAGCAGCCAAGATCTACTAGCGGGGGGCGAGCAGTACTTC. Encoded protein: CASSQDLLAGGEQYF.

The chain has TRBV6-5 and TRBJ1-1; a possible D gene is TRBD1 (6 bases). Deletions cut 0 bases from V and 8 bases from J, with 22 bases between. The germline CDR1 and CDR2 sequences are MNHEY and SVGAGI. The CDR3 is made up of 17 amino acids. This chain's CDR3 is CASSYSGFPAQGTEAFF. For the CDR3, the DNA is TGTGCCAGCAGTTACTCTGGTTTCCCCGCACAGGGAACCGAAGCTTTCTTT.

The J gene is TRBJ2-5, the V gene TRBV7-2; D is possibly TRBD2 (5 bases). There are 16 residues in the CDR3. CDR1 is SGHTA and CDR2 is FQGNSA in the germline V gene. Trimming removed 4 bases at V and 3 bases at J, with 18 bases between. CDR3 in amino acids: CASSSPSGQAEETQYF. DNA of the CDR3: TGTGCCAGCAGCTCCCCCAGTGGGCAAGCGGAAGAGACCCAGTACTTC.

This chain links TRBV20-1 with TRBJ2-1; 15 bases are shared with TRBD2. This CDR3 comprises 16 residues. Germline CDR1 and CDR2: DFQATT and SNEGSKA (reference sequence). Trimming took 5 bases from V and 4 from J; bases not matched to a gene: 6. CDR3 loop: CSAGTSGGNRYNEQFF. The CDR3, as DNA: TGCAGTGCTGGGACTAGCGGGGGGAACCGATACAATGAGCAGTTCTTC.

This clonotype turned up a few times. The V gene is TRBV7-9, the J gene TRBJ1-5, with D tentatively TRBD1 (6 bases). Germline assignment: CDR1 SEHNR and CDR2 FQNEAQ (reference sequence). The CDR3 spans 14 residues. V lost 7 bases and J 2 bases, leaving 12 bases between the germline ends. This CDR3 reads CASTDGTRNQPQHF. Here the CDR3 DNA reads TGTGCCAGCACCGATGGGACACGCAATCAGCCCCAGCATTTT.

The chain has TRBV7-9 and TRBJ1-5; D is unresolved. Deletions cut 2 bases from V and 5 bases from J, with 7 bases between. This CDR3 spans 13 amino acids. The germline CDR1 and CDR2 sequences are SEHNR and FQNEAQ (reference sequence). The CDR3 nucleotides read TGTGCCAGCAGCTTAAGCGGAGATCAGCCCCAGCATTTT. This gives the protein CASSLSGDQPQHF.

V usage is TRBV7-9 and J usage is TRBJ1-4; no clear D. Germline V gene sequence: CDR1 SEHNR, CDR2 FQNEAQ (reference sequence). The length of the CDR3 is 12 residues. Trimming left V 5 bases short and J 8 bases short, with 9 bases between. This CDR3 is CASSDVPEKLFF. The CDR3 DNA is TGTGCCAGCAGCGACGTACCCGAAAAACTGTTTTTT.

The rearrangement joins TRBV6-5 to TRBJ1-2; D not resolved. The CDR3 length is 13 residues. The germline V gene encodes CDR1 MNHEY and CDR2 SVGAGI. The V and J ends lost 2 bases and 8 bases respectively, with 12 bases between them. The CDR3 reads CASSYRGRRGYTF. The CDR3 bases are TGTGCCAGCAGTTACCGGGGAAGGAGAGGCTACACCTTC.

The chain uses TRBV12-5 and TRBJ2-5, with D hard to call. Per germline, CDR1 LGHNT and CDR2 FRNRAP. Deletions cut 6 bases from V and 9 bases from J, with 5 bases between. The CDR3 runs to 9 residues. The DNA of the CDR3 is TGTGCTAGTGGCCCACCCCAGTACTTC. This translates into CASGPPQYF.

The V gene is TRBV7-6, the J gene TRBJ1-1; the match to TRBD1 covers 7 bases. The CDR3 sequence is 14 residues long. CDR1 SGHVS and CDR2 FNYEAQ come from the germline V gene. With V trimmed by 5 bases and J by 3 bases, 6 bases remained unmatched. CDR3 region: CASSPWTGDTEAFF. CDR3 DNA sequence: TGTGCCAGCAGCCCCTGGACAGGCGACACTGAAGCTTTCTTT.

The sample holds a few counts of this clonotype. The J gene is TRBJ2-5, the V gene TRBV20-1, with D unresolved. The V gene's germline CDR1 is DFQATT and CDR2 SNEGSKA (reference sequence). This CDR3 spans 14 amino acids. Trimming shortened V by 1 base and J by 4 bases, and 13 bases separated the two germline ends. The CDR3 DNA reads as TGCAGTGCTAGAGGTGCGAGAGGTCGAGAGACCCAGTACTTC. As protein: CSARGARGRETQYF.

In its sample, this clonotype was seen a few times. The J gene is TRBJ2-1, the V gene TRBV20-1; D tentatively reads TRBD1 or TRBD2 (5 bases each). CDR1 DFQATT and CDR2 SNEGSKA come from the germline V gene (reference sequence). The germline V and J ends were trimmed by 5 bases and 0 bases, with 14 bases remaining between them. The CDR3 contains 15 residues. This CDR3 is CSALPGLSSYNEQFF. Here the CDR3 DNA reads TGCAGTGCTTTGCCGGGGCTGAGCTCCTACAATGAGCAGTTCTTC.

By sample fraction, this clonotype is medium-sized. V and J are TRBV6-4 and TRBJ1-5; unclear D gene. V was cut by 7 bases and J by 5 bases, with 9 bases left in between. Germline-derived CDR1 and CDR2 are MRHNA and SNTAGT. The CDR3 extends over 12 amino acids. The CDR3 DNA reads as TGTGCCAGCAAGGGAAGAGATCAGCCCCAGCATTTT. It translates to CASKGRDQPQHF.

The chain uses TRBV20-1 and TRBJ1-6; weak D call: TRBD1 (6 bases). CDR1 is DFQATT and CDR2 is SNEGSKA in the germline V gene (reference sequence). This CDR3 spans 14 amino acids. Trimming shortened V by 3 bases and J by 6 bases, and 12 bases separated the two germline ends. For the CDR3, the DNA is TGCAGTGCTAGGTGGGGGCAGGGTAATTCACCCCTCCACTTT. It translates to CSARWGQGNSPLHF.

The chain joins TRBV7-9 to TRBJ1-2, with D possibly TRBD1 on 5 matching bases. The CDR3 sequence is 15 residues long. Germline CDR1 reads SEHNR; CDR2 reads FQNEAQ (reference sequence). Trimming removed 5 bases at V and 4 bases at J, with 17 bases between. CDR3 region: CASSPPSMGLYGYTF. The DNA of the CDR3 is TGTGCCAGCAGCCCCCCGAGCATGGGGCTCTATGGCTACACCTTC.

The V gene is TRBV6-1, the J gene TRBJ2-5, with 7 bases aligning to TRBD1. This CDR3 has 13 residues. Trimming took 5 bases from V and 3 from J; bases not matched to a gene: 3. Germline V gives CDR1 MNHNS, CDR2 SASEGT. DNA of the CDR3: TGTGCCAGCAGTCGGGGACAGAAAGAGACCCAGTACTTC. Residues: CASSRGQKETQYF.

This chain joins TRBV7-3 and TRBJ2-3; no definite D call. Germline V gene lookup returns CDR1 SGHTA and CDR2 FQGTGA. The CDR3 spans 13 residues. Trimming removed 5 bases from V and 6 bases from J, with 12 bases in between. The CDR3 protein is CASSGPDGDTQYF. CDR3 in DNA: TGTGCCAGCAGCGGACCGGACGGTGATACGCAGTATTTT.

This clonotype appeared a single time. This rearrangement joins TRBV18 to TRBJ1-1, with D tentatively TRBD1 (5 bases). The CDR3 loop spans 15 amino acids. V was pared by 2 bases and J by 0 bases, with 10 bases between. Looked up from germline, CDR1 is KGHSH and CDR2 is LQKENI. The CDR3 bases are TGTGCCAGCTCACCAAGCGGGACTTTGAACACTGAAGCTTTCTTT. The encoded protein is CASSPSGTLNTEAFF.

The rearrangement joins TRBV4-2 to TRBJ1-2; D gene unclear. The V end lost 3 bases, the J end lost 1 base, and 15 bases lay between the germline ends. Per the germline V gene, CDR1 is LGHNA and CDR2 is YNFKEQ. The CDR3 contains 16 residues. The CDR3 reads CASSQGVRGNNYGYTF. The CDR3 DNA reads TGTGCCAGCAGCCAGGGTGTAAGAGGGAATAACTATGGCTACACCTTC.

The rearrangement joins TRBV7-8 to TRBJ2-1; the D call may be TRBD1 or TRBD2 (6 bases each). The germline V gene encodes CDR1 SGHVS and CDR2 FQNEAQ. The CDR3 extends over 15 amino acids. Trimming removed 3 bases from V and 4 bases from J, with 13 bases in between. The CDR3 nucleotides are TGTGCCAGCAGCTTGTTAGGGGGGTCTTACAATGAGCAGTTCTTC. Translation gives CASSLLGGSYNEQFF.